The 25 T cell receptor beta chains given below trace back to one sample, sequenced in a study of T cell repertoires in cytomegalovirus infection. MiXCR, applied by TCRdb to the reads, yields one record per CDR3 protein. Seen here are some 600,000 distinct CDR3 sequences, approximately 24% observed once, and the top ten hold roughly 8%. The sample was CD8+ T cells from PBMCs. These TCRs come from a human donor in good health (CMV status not recorded). Some clones in this sample may be carry-over from other donors' samples.

This chain links TRBV19 with TRBJ2-1, with 8 nucleotides matching TRBD1. The CDR3 sequence is 14 residues long. Per germline, CDR1 LNHDA and CDR2 SQIVND (reference sequence). The CDR3 coding sequence is TGTGCGATTGGACAGGGTAGCTCCTACAATGAGCAGTTCTTC. Protein product: CAIGQGSSYNEQFF. The variable domain in full, with the rest retrieved from reference TRBV19 and TRBJ2-1, is DGGITQSPKYLFRKEGQNVTLSCEQNLNHDAMYWYRQDPGQGLRLIYYSQIVNDFQKGDIAEGYSVSREKKESFPLTVTSAQKNPTAFYLCAIGQGSSYNEQFFGPGTRLTVL.

The chain recombines TRBV2 with TRBJ2-7; no clear D gene. Germline CDR1 is SNHLY and CDR2 is FYNNEI. The CDR3 covers 14 residues. The germline V and J ends were trimmed by 3 bases and 7 bases, with 16 bases remaining between them. For the CDR3, the DNA is TGTGCCAGCAGTGATACAGCGTTCAGAGGAGAGCAGTACGTC. As protein: CASSDTAFRGEQYV.

In this sample, this clonotype turned up a few times. The chain has TRBV25-1 and TRBJ2-7, with a weak D call TRBD2 (5 bases). The CDR3 consists of 13 residues. V was cut by 0 bases and J by 10 bases, with 13 bases left in between. Germline V gives CDR1 MGHDK, CDR2 SYGVNS. CDR3 nucleotide sequence: TGTGCCAGCAGTGAATATATTCACGAGGGCCAGTACTTC. This sequence encodes CASSEYIHEGQYF.

This clonotype has just a few counts. The chain recombines TRBV14 with TRBJ2-1; D is ambiguous. Trimming removed 0 bases at V and 2 bases at J, with 8 bases between. CDR1 and CDR2 (germline): SGHDN, FVKESK. The CDR3 sequence is 15 residues long. CDR3 sequence reads: CASSQEVGTYNEQFF. CDR3 DNA sequence: TGTGCCAGCAGCCAAGAAGTGGGGACCTACAATGAGCAGTTCTTC.

This clonotype was counted at least ten times. The V gene is TRBV7-2, the J gene TRBJ1-2, with 10 bases fitting TRBD1. The CDR3 sequence is 17 residues long. V was clipped by 8 bases and J by 8 bases; unmatched bases: 20. Germline CDR1 is SGHTA and CDR2 is FQGNSA. The CDR3, as DNA: TGTGCCAGCTTTACCGGGGACAGGGGCCGCGGTCGCTACGGCTACACCTTC. Its translation: CASFTGDRGRGRYGYTF.

This clonotype was counted many times. In nucleotides, the CDR3 is TGTGCCAGCAGCTTAGGTACAGGCACAGATACGCAGTATTTT. As protein: CASSLGTGTDTQYF. The J gene is TRBJ2-3, the V gene TRBV7-9; no clear D. The CDR3 has 14 amino acids. V lost 1 base, J lost 1 base, and 6 bases lay in between. The germline V gene has CDR1 SEHNR and CDR2 FQNEAQ (reference sequence).

The V gene is TRBV20-1, the J gene TRBJ2-5; D may be TRBD1 or TRBD2 (5 bases each). Germline V gives CDR1 DFQATT, CDR2 SNEGSKA (reference sequence). This CDR3 is 15 amino acids long. Trimming left V 1 base short and J 3 bases short, with 15 bases between. The CDR3 DNA reads as TGCAGTGCTAGAGTCCCGGGACCTGGAAAAGAGACCCAGTACTTC. As protein: CSARVPGPGKETQYF.

V usage is TRBV14 and J usage is TRBJ2-7; D remains ambiguous. The CDR3 extends over 10 amino acids. V gave up 1 base and J gave up 9 bases, with 4 bases separating them. Germline loops: CDR1 SGHDN, CDR2 FVKESK. In nucleotides, the CDR3 is TGTGCCAGCAGCCAAGTCTCGCAGTACGTC. Its protein product is CASSQVSQYV.

The V gene is TRBV20-1, the J gene TRBJ2-1; the D is unclear. Germline assignment: CDR1 DFQATT and CDR2 SNEGSKA (reference sequence). The CDR3 contains 13 residues. V lost 0 bases and J lost 4, with 7 bases in between. The CDR3 protein is CSARDYAYNEQFF. For the CDR3, the DNA is TGCAGTGCTAGAGATTACGCTTACAATGAGCAGTTCTTC.

This clonotype showed up just a few times. The chain joins TRBV28 to TRBJ2-5; 7 bases align to TRBD2. Germline V gives CDR1 MDHEN, CDR2 SYDVKM. Trimming removed 4 bases from V and 2 bases from J; junction bases left unmatched: 10. The CDR3 loop spans 16 amino acids. CDR3 nucleotides: TGTGCCAGCAGTTCTCTCATGGGGGGGTTACAAGAGACCCAGTACTTC. This encodes CASSSLMGGLQETQYF.

This clonotype has ten or more counts. The chain employs TRBV11-1 and TRBJ1-1, with D perhaps TRBD1 (6 bases). The CDR3 loop spans 13 amino acids. V was shortened by 2 bases and J by 3 bases, with 7 bases between the two germline ends. CDR1 and CDR2 (germline): SGHAT, FQDESV (reference sequence). The CDR3: CASSLRGHTEAFF. CDR3 sequence (DNA): TGTGCCAGCAGCTTACGGGGGCACACTGAAGCTTTCTTT. The whole variable domain, remainder taken from reference TRBV11-1 and TRBJ1-1, is EAEVAQSPRYKITEKSQAVAFWCDPISGHATLYWYRQILGQGPELLVQFQDESVVDDSQLPKDRFSAERLKGVDSTLKIQPAELGDSAMYLCASSLRGHTEAFFGQGTRLTVV.

This rearrangement joins TRBV6-2 or TRBV6-3 to TRBJ2-1; D is possibly TRBD2 (6 bases). Germline values: CDR1 MNHEY, CDR2 SVGEGT. The CDR3 contains 14 residues. V shed 4 bases and J shed 2 bases, with 9 bases lying between them. The CDR3 nucleotides are TGTGCCAGCAGTTGGCGGGGAGCCTACAATGAGCAGTTCTTC. It translates to CASSWRGAYNEQFF.

The chain joins TRBV20-1 to TRBJ1-6, with 10 bases matching TRBD1. V lost 6 bases to trimming and J lost 7 bases; unmatched junction nucleotides: 15. The CDR3 covers 17 residues. Germline V gene lookup returns CDR1 DFQATT and CDR2 SNEGSKA (reference sequence). CDR3 DNA: TGCAGTGCCATGGACAGGGGGAAGGTTTGGAGGAATTCACCCCTCCACTTT. Translated: CSAMDRGKVWRNSPLHF.

This clonotype was observed many times. V is TRBV7-9 and J is TRBJ2-7; the D gene is possibly TRBD1 (6 bases). Germline loops: CDR1 SEHNR, CDR2 FQNEAQ (reference sequence). V lost 6 bases and J 4 bases, leaving 7 bases between the germline ends. This CDR3 region has 11 residues. The CDR3 is CASRGAYEQYV. The DNA for the CDR3 is TGTGCCAGCAGGGGGGCTTACGAGCAGTACGTC.

About this clonotype itself: A clone one base away is much larger, so this may be a read error. The V call is TRBV12-3 or TRBV12-4, the J call TRBJ2-7; D might be TRBD1 (5 bases). The CDR3 runs to 11 residues. V lost 6 bases, J lost 6 bases, and 9 bases lay in between. CDR3 sequence (DNA): TGTGCCAGCAGCCCAGGGCCCGAGCAGTACTTC. Translated: CASSPGPEQYF.

The V and J genes are TRBV5-6 and TRBJ1-6, with D tentatively TRBD1 (5 bases). The V gene lost 6 bases and the J gene lost 0 bases, with 13 bases spanning the gap. The germline CDR1 and CDR2 sequences are SGHDT and YYEEEE. The CDR3 consists of 16 residues. CDR3 sequence: CASTGTLSSYNSPLHF. Written as DNA, the CDR3 is TGTGCCAGCACCGGGACTTTGAGCTCCTATAATTCACCCCTCCACTTT.

This clonotype has only a few counts. V and J are TRBV6-2 or TRBV6-3 and TRBJ1-5; 9 bases line up with TRBD1. V lost 4 bases and J lost 9; bases outside the gene matches: 4. The CDR3 extends over 13 amino acids. CDR1 and CDR2 from the germline V gene are MNHEY and SVGEGT. CDR3 region: CASSLTGGVPQHF. The CDR3 DNA sequence: TGTGCCAGCAGTTTGACAGGGGGAGTGCCCCAGCATTTT.

The CDR3 DNA reads TGTGCCAGCAACGGGGTCAACTATGGCTACACCTTC. Translation: CASNGVNYGYTF. This sequence joins TRBV2 and TRBJ1-2; no clear D. The CDR3 is 12 residues long. Germline CDR1 and CDR2: SNHLY and FYNNEI. Trimming stripped 7 bases from V and 2 bases from J, with 8 bases between.

The V and J genes are TRBV6-2 or TRBV6-3 and TRBJ2-7; 7 bases are a match to TRBD1. Germline V gives CDR1 MNHEY, CDR2 SVGEGT. The CDR3 extends over 15 amino acids. V dropped 1 base and J dropped 5; count of bases not matched to a gene: 8. CDR3 bases: TGTGCCAGCAGTTACTTTTTGGACAGGATCGACGAGCAGTACTTC. The encoded protein is CASSYFLDRIDEQYF.

This chain uses TRBV11-2 with TRBJ2-2; D may be TRBD2 (6 bases). The V gene's germline CDR1 is SGHAT and CDR2 FQNNGV. CDR3 length equals 16 residues. Trimming removed 5 bases from V and 7 bases from J, with 20 bases in between. The DNA for the CDR3 is TGTGCCAGCAGCCCCCACCTTGACATTAGCGGCGGGGAGCTGTTTTTT. Translated, it gives CASSPHLDISGGELFF.

The V call is TRBV15, the J call TRBJ2-4; D gene ambiguous. The CDR3 extends over 13 amino acids. V dropped 6 bases and J dropped 4 bases, with 10 bases sitting between them. The germline CDR1 and CDR2 sequences are LNHNV and YYDKDF (reference sequence). The CDR3 region is CATSPDRKNIQYF. The CDR3 DNA follows: TGTGCCACCAGTCCCGACCGTAAAAACATTCAGTACTTC.

Comments on this clonotype: Lacking the conserved final phenylalanine or tryptophan, this CDR3 likely reflects a read error. The rearrangement uses TRBV7-2 and TRBJ2-7; 10 bases line up with TRBD1. This CDR3 spans 14 amino acids. J was trimmed by 2 bases and V by 5 bases; bases with no gene match: 3. The germline V gene has CDR1 SGHTA and CDR2 FQGNSA. The CDR3 DNA reads TGTGCCAGCAGCCCCGGACAGGGGGCCTACGAGCAGTACGGC. It translates to CASSPGQGAYEQYG.

At least ten counts were recorded for this clonotype. The V call is TRBV4-3, the J call TRBJ2-7; perhaps TRBD2 as D (5 bases). The CDR3 is 15 residues long. CDR1 is LGHNA, CDR2 YSLEER, per germline. Trimming pared 0 bases from V and 6 bases from J, leaving 15 bases between. This CDR3 is CASSQDLGLSPEQYV. Written as DNA, the CDR3 is TGCGCCAGCAGCCAAGATCTAGGACTGTCCCCCGAGCAGTACGTC.

This clonotype was detected a few times. The rearrangement uses TRBV27 and TRBJ2-2; unclear D gene. Germline loops: CDR1 MNHEY, CDR2 SMNVEV (reference sequence). Trimming removed 0 bases at V and 3 bases at J, with 14 bases between. CDR3 length: 17 amino acids. This CDR3 reads CASSLSRPRADTGELFF. The CDR3 DNA follows: TGTGCCAGCAGTTTATCGAGGCCTCGGGCGGACACCGGGGAGCTGTTTTTT.

Comments on this clonotype: A much larger clone is a single base away; this may be a read error. J is TRBJ2-4 and V is TRBV11-3; 8 bases are a match to TRBD1. CDR1 and CDR2 (germline): SGHNT, YENEEA. The CDR3 sequence is 16 residues long. The V segment lost 8 bases and the J segment 2 bases; nucleotides outside the gene matches: 11. The CDR3 loop reads CASGEGQGGSKNIQYF. CDR3 nucleotide sequence: TGTGCCAGCGGTGAAGGACAGGGAGGATCCAAAAACATTCAGTACTTC.